These T cell receptor beta chains were read from a single sample in a study of T cells after yellow fever vaccination. TCRdb reprocessed the 5' RACE reads via MiXCR and lists one record per CDR3 protein. Of under 300,000 distinct CDR3 sequences listed, 10% to 15% are singletons. Material: CD4+ T cells sorted from PBMCs, obtained 45 days after the yellow fever booster vaccination. These receptors were taken from a young man who received the YFV17D yellow fever vaccine. Both conserved end residues are part of each CDR3. The D gene is left open where the match is weak. Clone size is not always given. Where it is, it says once, few, many or a class for expanded clones.

V gene,clone size,J gene,D gene,CDR3 protein,CDR3 DNA
TRBV7-2,few,TRBJ1-5,-,CASSLGRMGNQPQHF,TGTGCCAGCAGCTTAGGACGGATGGGCAATCAGCCCCAGCATTTT
TRBV12-3/TRBV12-4,few,TRBJ1-2,-,CASSLRTALGYTF,TGTGCCAGCAGCCTCCGGACCGCACTGGGCTACACCTTC
TRBV29-1,-,TRBJ1-5,TRBD1,CSVAWGQGSKQPQHF,TGCAGCGTTGCTTGGGGACAGGGAAGCAAACAGCCCCAGCATTTT
TRBV20-1,-,TRBJ1-2,TRBD1,CSATGQGDYTF,TGCAGTGCTACAGGACAGGGCGACTACACCTTC
TRBV9,few,TRBJ2-3,-,CASSVGFTDTQYF,TGTGCCAGCAGCGTAGGTTTCACAGATACGCAGTATTTT
TRBV20-1,many,TRBJ2-1,TRBD1,CSARDGTGTYNEQFF,TGCAGTGCTAGAGACGGGACAGGGACTTACAATGAGCAGTTCTTC
TRBV6-2/TRBV6-3,-,TRBJ2-1,-,CASSHWRISGVGNEQFF,TGTGCCAGCAGTCACTGGAGGATATCAGGGGTAGGCAATGAGCAGTTCTTC
TRBV7-8,few,TRBJ2-7,-,CASSLTRSSYEQYF,TGTGCCAGCAGCTTAACTCGTAGCTCCTACGAGCAGTACTTC
TRBV20-1,-,TRBJ2-7,-,CSARVVNEQYF,TGCAGTGCTAGAGTGGTAAACGAGCAGTACTTC
TRBV9,few,TRBJ2-1,TRBD2,CASSPLAGGTREQFF,TGTGCCAGCAGCCCGTTAGCGGGAGGTACTCGGGAGCAGTTCTTC
TRBV20-1,many,TRBJ1-5,-,CSVGDSNQPQHF,TGCAGTGTAGGGGATAGCAATCAGCCCCAGCATTTT
TRBV4-3,-,TRBJ2-1,TRBD1,CASSQVGTGHNEQFF,TGCGCCAGCAGCCAAGTGGGGACAGGGCACAATGAGCAGTTCTTC
TRBV20-1,few,TRBJ2-7,TRBD1,CSASKAGGSYEQYF,TGCAGTGCTAGTAAGGCAGGGGGTAGCTACGAGCAGTACTTC
TRBV15,-,TRBJ2-4,-,CATSRERKNIQYF,TGTGCCACCAGCAGAGAACGGAAAAACATTCAGTACTTC
TRBV7-2,-,TRBJ2-7,-,CASSQEPTEQYF,TGTGCCAGCAGTCAGGAACCGACCGAGCAGTACTTC
TRBV28,few,TRBJ2-3,-,CATSSPSGSTDTQYF,TGTGCCACCTCTAGCCCAAGCGGGAGCACAGATACGCAGTATTTT